The clone carrying this T cell receptor (beta chain) has a single count. This record belongs to a study of T cell changes during pregnancy in multiple sclerosis. V trimming: 7 bases; J trimming: 3 bases; junction bases outside the gene matches: 10. There are 15 residues in the CDR3. CDR1 and CDR2 (germline): MNHEY, SVGAGI. This table comes from immunoSEQ multiplex PCR, and its TCRdb copy is limited to in-frame clones, with some not included. The table has 90,000 to 95,000 clones, under 95% seen once. This sequence was found in a female donor with multiple sclerosis, enrolled in a pregnancy study. This chain uses TRBV6-5 with TRBJ1-1; 8 bases line up with TRBD1. This sample comprised peripheral blood, obtained before pregnancy. The CDR3 region is CASTRRGLLDTEAFF. CDR3 nucleotide sequence: TGTGCCAGCACTCGCAGGGGGCTGTTGGACACTGAAGCTTTCTTT.